This is a list of T cell receptor beta chains from one sample in a study of metastatic and nonmetastatic thyroid tumors. TCRdb re-called the PCR reads through MiXCR. Among about 28,000 clones listed, approximately 22% were seen once. The material sequenced was blood. These receptors originate from a female donor with papillary thyroid cancer or a benign thyroid nodule (not recorded which). Some clones in this sample may be carry-over from other donors' samples. The CDR3 runs from the conserved cysteine through the conserved F or W.

v_call,j_call,cdr3_aa
TRBV6-1,TRBJ2-2,CASSDASGATGELFF
TRBV5-1,TRBJ1-2,CASSLSWNDGYTF
TRBV6-5,TRBJ2-3,CASSYYAGDTQYF
TRBV12-5,TRBJ1-1,CASGLVRPEEAFF
TRBV12-3/TRBV12-4,TRBJ1-5,CASSLSGFDQPQHF
TRBV6-1,TRBJ1-2,CASSEFTGNYGYTF
TRBV6-1,TRBJ2-2,CASRGLTGIGELFF
TRBV20-1,TRBJ2-3,CSAPRRDTQYF
TRBV11-2,TRBJ2-1,CANSSPSGGAGNEQFF
TRBV2,TRBJ1-5,CASGDRGTANQPQHF
TRBV5-1,TRBJ1-1,CASSPGQGLTEAFF
TRBV6-5,TRBJ1-4,CASRRKTGTAGPTNEKLFF
TRBV15,TRBJ2-5,CATSRWGVETQYF
TRBV28,TRBJ2-7,CASSPRPGPYEQYF
TRBV10-3,TRBJ2-1,CAITPGTVFYEQFF
TRBV11-1,TRBJ2-1,CASNLLAGEDNEQFF
TRBV6-1,TRBJ2-1,CASTWLIAGNEQFF
TRBV7-8,TRBJ1-1,CASSLTGGTEAFF
TRBV11-2,TRBJ2-5,CASSLLAGGSETQYF
TRBV3-1,TRBJ1-2,CASSRDSLYGYTF
TRBV20-1,TRBJ2-3,CSASPPGLASTQYF
TRBV19,TRBJ1-5,CASIKRQGDNQPQHF
TRBV20-1,TRBJ2-4,CSASDLAKNIQYF
TRBV5-4,TRBJ1-4,CASSPDRSNEKLFF
TRBV7-2,TRBJ2-1,CASSSLTGNEQFF
TRBV20-1,TRBJ2-2,CSASELGGRGTGELFF
TRBV18,TRBJ2-4,CASSPTGGTGVAKNIQYF
TRBV6-1,TRBJ2-3,CASSEVSTDTQYF
TRBV19,TRBJ2-6,CASSIEGQWSSGANVLTF
TRBV9,TRBJ2-1,CASSVGDEQFF
TRBV15,TRBJ1-1,CATWGTGRTEAFF
TRBV24-1,TRBJ2-3,CATSASGGLTDTQYF
TRBV25-1,TRBJ2-3,CASSQGSDTQYF
TRBV7-8,TRBJ1-5,CASSQGQSNQPQHF
TRBV6-1,TRBJ2-2,CASILQDGQGAVGELFF
TRBV30,TRBJ2-3,CASTSLSGTSTDTQYF
TRBV9,TRBJ2-2,CASSAELAGELFF
TRBV7-2,TRBJ2-1,CASSMNPLVGGGAYNEQFF
TRBV19,TRBJ1-2,CASSDKARVTYGYTF
TRBV28,TRBJ2-3,CASSFQGSTDTQYF
TRBV6-1,TRBJ2-5,CASTQTGTEYQETQYF
TRBV4-1,TRBJ2-1,CASSQEDGQGWEQFF
TRBV12-3/TRBV12-4,TRBJ2-2,CASRPGTSGGARSGELFF
TRBV6-5,TRBJ2-7,CASSYSAKYEQYF
TRBV24-1,TRBJ1-5,CATSAAGERQPQHF